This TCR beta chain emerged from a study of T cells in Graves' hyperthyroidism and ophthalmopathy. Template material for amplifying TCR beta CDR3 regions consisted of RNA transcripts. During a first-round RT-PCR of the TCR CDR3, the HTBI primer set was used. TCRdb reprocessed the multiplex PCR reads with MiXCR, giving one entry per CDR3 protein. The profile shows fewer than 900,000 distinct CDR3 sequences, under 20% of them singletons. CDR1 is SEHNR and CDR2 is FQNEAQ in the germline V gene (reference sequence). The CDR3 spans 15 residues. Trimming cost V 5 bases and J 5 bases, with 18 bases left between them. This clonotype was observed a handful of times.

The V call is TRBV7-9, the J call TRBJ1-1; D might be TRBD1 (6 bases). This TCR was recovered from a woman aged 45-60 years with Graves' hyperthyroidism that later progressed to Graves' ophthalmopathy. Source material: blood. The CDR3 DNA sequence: TGTGCCAGCAGCCGGGGCTCAGGGGCGCAAACTGAAGCTTTCTTT. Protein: CASSRGSGAQTEAFF.